This T cell receptor beta chain stems from a study of response to subunit inactivated influenza vaccine. The length of the CDR3 is 17 residues. Trimming shortened V by 4 bases and J by 3 bases, and 22 bases separated the two germline ends. From germline, CDR1 is MGHDK and CDR2 SYGVNS. The sample holds a few counts of this clonotype. TCRdb recomputed calls from the RT-PCR reads with MiXCR, one row per CDR3 protein. The table has 650,000 to 700,000 distinct CDR3 sequences, around 14% seen once; the top ten hold around a tenth. The receptor was derived from a man between 45 and 60 years old who received an inactivated influenza vaccine. This specimen was PBMCs from blood, taken roughly 13 days after vaccination. The chain uses TRBV25-1 and TRBJ2-7; perhaps TRBD2 as D (6 bases). CDR3 amino acids: CASSALPGRSPNYEQYF. DNA of the CDR3: TGTGCCAGCAGTGCCCTCCCGGGGAGGAGTCCGAACTACGAGCAGTACTTC.